One sample yielded the 5 T cell receptor beta chains listed below, sequenced in a study of spatial heterogeneity in lung cancer. Whole-study results and caveats: The number of expanded tumor alpha and beta chains correlated with mutation number.

Regarding time point: sample taken at primary tumor resection. In TCRdb, the 5' RACE reads were re-called with MiXCR into one record per CDR3 protein. The data hold around 15,000 distinct CDR3 sequences, with approximately 7.4% observed a single time. Their specific antigens are unknown. Here the sequenced sample was lung tumor tissue, taken at surgery. The receptor set was obtained from a male donor with early-stage non-small cell lung cancer.

This clonotype turned up a few times. The chain has TRBV25-1 and TRBJ2-1, with 8 bases aligning to TRBD1. The length of the CDR3 is 15 residues. The V segment lost 8 bases and the J segment 0 bases; nucleotides outside the gene matches: 6. Germline V lookup: CDR1 MGHDK, CDR2 SYGVNS. CDR3 in DNA: TGTGCCAGCCAAAGGACAGGGAGCTCCTACAATGAGCAGTTCTTC. This gives the protein CASQRTGSSYNEQFF.

The V and J genes are TRBV20-1 and TRBJ2-3; the match to TRBD2 covers 8 bases. CDR1 DFQATT and CDR2 SNEGSKA come from the germline V gene (reference sequence). The CDR3 is 16 amino acids. With V trimmed by 1 base and J by 2 bases, 8 bases remained unmatched. This CDR3 is CSARGLTSGNTDTQYF. CDR3 nucleotides: TGCAGTGCTAGAGGTCTAACTAGCGGAAACACAGATACGCAGTATTTT.

This clonotype showed up many times. This sequence joins TRBV6-5 and TRBJ2-1; a weak D match, TRBD1 (6 bases). Trimming took 7 bases from V and 9 from J, leaving 19 bases between them. The CDR3 loop spans 14 amino acids. Germline loops: CDR1 MNHEY, CDR2 SVGAGI. CDR3 coding DNA: TGTGCCAGCACTGTTCCAGGGGCGCAATCTGAGCAGTTCTTC. Protein product: CASTVPGAQSEQFF.

This clonotype was observed a few times. The rearrangement joins TRBV7-9 to TRBJ2-5, with no clear D. The germline gives CDR1 SEHNR, CDR2 FQNEAQ (reference sequence). CDR3 length: 12 amino acids. Trimming took 6 bases from V and 2 from J, leaving 7 bases between them. DNA for the CDR3: TGTGCCAGCAGTCCTGGACAAGAGACCCAGTACTTC. Its translation: CASSPGQETQYF.

By proportion, this clonotype is medium-sized. The rearrangement links TRBV20-1 to TRBJ2-7, with D perhaps matching TRBD2 (5 bases). From germline, CDR1 is DFQATT and CDR2 SNEGSKA (reference sequence). The V end lost 3 bases, the J end lost 6 bases, and 12 bases lay between the germline ends. The CDR3 is made up of 12 amino acids. The DNA of the CDR3 is TGCAGTGCTAGGACATCGGGATCCGAGCAGTACTTC. This gives the protein CSARTSGSEQYF.